This T cell receptor (beta chain) came from a study of molecular identifiers for immune sequencing clone quantification. Study information: Replicates involved a five-way split of RNA from around 20,000 or 100,000 naive CD8 cells, with sequencing of four. Broader study findings: Detection of one spiked Jurkat cell's TCR RNA reportedly worked in 1 million or so naive cells. Clones exceeding 20 RNA copies carried over 99% of effector molecules but under 1% of naive-cell molecules.

Regarding this clonotype: Its target is unknown.

This CDR3 contains 15 residues. V was clipped by 2 bases and J by 5 bases; unmatched bases: 6. In germline, CDR1 is MGHRA, CDR2 YSYEKL. CD8+CD4-CCR7+CD45RA+ cells were sorted as naive CD8 T cells. TCRdb reprocessed the PCR reads via MiXCR and lists one record per CDR3 protein. Of about 500,000 distinct CDR3 sequences in the sample, less than 30% are singletons; the top ten hold around 0.8%. J is TRBJ1-5 and V is TRBV4-1; 7 positions match TRBD1. Sequencing was done on a sample of naive CD8+ T cells from blood, with Jurkat cell RNA spiked in. Subset meaning: FACS-sorted CD8+CD4-CCR7+CD45RA+ naive T cells. The origin of this receptor is a human donor in good health. Some libraries in this study had Jurkat cell RNA spiked in. This CDR3 reads CASSQYTGAYQPQHF. CDR3 coding DNA: TGCGCCAGCAGCCAATATACAGGGGCCTATCAGCCCCAGCATTTT.